Presented here are 8 T cell receptor beta chains from one specimen sequenced in a study of shared T cell receptors in the human thymus. Some clones are missing from TCRdb's copy, which holds only in-frame ones; the method was immunoSEQ multiplex PCR. Of about 380,000 clones listed, 95% are singletons. The sample consisted of thymocytes. These receptors were collected from a human donor.

The chain carries TRBV14 and TRBJ2-1; D could derive from TRBD1 or TRBD2 (6 bases each). Trimming removed 1 base from V and 7 bases from J, with 17 bases in between. Germline values: CDR1 SGHDN, CDR2 FVKESK. The CDR3 extends over 16 amino acids. CDR3 protein: CASSQVWGAIVNEQFF. The CDR3 coding sequence is TGTGCCAGCAGCCAAGTATGGGGGGCGATAGTAAATGAGCAGTTCTTC. Looking up the rest from reference TRBV14 and TRBJ2-1 gives the full variable domain: EAGVTQFPSHSVIEKGQTVTLRCDPISGHDNLYWYRRVMGKEIKFLLHFVKESKQDESGMPNNRFLAERTGGTYSTLKVQPAELEDSGVYFCASSQVWGAIVNEQFFGPGTRLTVL.

The chain links TRBV29-1 to TRBJ1-1, with D unclear. V gave up 0 bases and J gave up 3 bases, with 14 bases separating them. Germline V gene data show CDR1 as SQVTM and CDR2 as ANQGSEA. The CDR3 extends over 15 amino acids. The CDR3 reads CSVEDLGVAYTEAFF. In nucleotides, the CDR3 is TGCAGCGTTGAAGATCTTGGGGTTGCCTACACTGAAGCTTTCTTT.

This chain links TRBV7-2 with TRBJ2-5; 12 bases line up with TRBD2. CDR3 length: 19 residues. From germline, CDR1 is SGHTA and CDR2 FQGNSA. J lost 7 bases, V lost 5 bases, and 20 bases had no gene match. The CDR3 DNA follows: TGTGCCAGCAGCCCCAACCCACTAGCGGGAGGCCTTCGAGACGGGACCCAGTACTTC. Its protein product is CASSPNPLAGGLRDGTQYF.

The chain couples TRBV25-1 to TRBJ1-4; the D gene is possibly TRBD1 (6 bases). Germline V gene sequence: CDR1 MGHDK, CDR2 SYGVNS. V dropped 3 bases and J dropped 5 bases, with 10 bases sitting between them. The CDR3 totals 14 residues. CDR3 nucleotides: TGTGCCAGCAGTGAGCCGGGGGCAAATGAAAAACTGTTTTTT. It encodes CASSEPGANEKLFF.

This chain uses TRBV7-9 with TRBJ1-2; D call uncertain. This CDR3 spans 15 amino acids. Germline V lookup: CDR1 SEHNR, CDR2 FQNEAQ (reference sequence). V was cut by 5 bases and J by 5 bases, with 18 bases left in between. In DNA form, the CDR3 reads TGTGCCAGCAGCCGATCCCCCGACGGGCCATATGGCTACACCTTC. Protein product: CASSRSPDGPYGYTF.

The chain carries TRBV15 and TRBJ2-2, with D tentatively TRBD2 (5 bases). The CDR3 is made up of 16 amino acids. The V gene's germline CDR1 is LNHNV and CDR2 YYDKDF (reference sequence). Trimming removed 0 bases at V and 1 base at J, with 9 bases between. The CDR3 is CATSRDEGGNTGELFF. In DNA form, the CDR3 reads TGTGCCACCAGCAGAGACGAGGGTGGGAACACCGGGGAGCTGTTTTTT.

CDR3 protein: CASSQDKIPGVGTAGEKLFF. The CDR3 nucleotides read TGCGCCAGCAGCCAAGACAAGATCCCAGGTGTAGGGACAGCGGGTGAAAAACTGTTTTTT. The chain has TRBV4-1 and TRBJ1-4; the match to TRBD1 covers 7 bases. This CDR3 has 20 amino acids. The germline V gene has CDR1 MGHRA and CDR2 YSYEKL. Trimming cost V 0 bases and J 7 bases; bases outside gene matches: 20.

This clone was counted only a few times. This chain joins TRBV27 and TRBJ2-3; no reliable D call. CDR3 length: 11 amino acids. Trimming stripped 7 bases from V and 2 bases from J, with 4 bases between. CDR1 is MNHEY, CDR2 SMNVEV, per germline (reference sequence). The CDR3 is CASTHTDTQYF. CDR3 sequence (DNA): TGTGCCAGCACCCACACAGATACGCAGTATTTT.